This T cell receptor beta chain was identified in a study of T cell responses to AZD1222 COVID-19 vaccine. Study results and limitations: CD4 TCRs covered the whole spike, strongest at regions 160-218 and 743-854.

Remarks on this clone: The antigen is undetermined.

Per germline, CDR1 LNHDA and CDR2 SQIVND (reference sequence). Trimming removed 0 bases from V and 2 bases from J, with 17 bases in between. The CDR3 has 18 residues. Libraries were prepared by immunoSEQ multiplex PCR; TCRdb keeps only in-frame clonotypes and omits some of them. The sample holds about 150,000 clones, 80% to 90% seen once. This receptor was obtained from an adult in good health. This chain links TRBV19 with TRBJ2-1; no firm D call. The material was peripheral blood, obtained on day 0 of AZD1222 vaccination. As DNA, the CDR3 is TGTGCCAGTAGTATAGACCTTGGTGGGGTGGGCCCCTACAATGAGCAGTTCTTC. This sequence encodes CASSIDLGGVGPYNEQFF.